This T cell receptor (beta chain) was identified during a study of human T cells and chemical hapten exposure. Study-wide background: Women made up most patients, who had alopecia areata, totalis or universalis.

Original data processing: Sequenced samples showed a median of around 91,000 TCRs each, with counts running from about 20,000 to 690,000. TCRdb analysed the RACE reads with MiXCR anew, one entry per CDR3 protein. Here the V and J calls rest on TCRdb's processing, not on the authors' analysis. The sample consists of about 260,000 distinct CDR3 sequences, approximately 8.4% of them appearing once. The sample's time point: pre-sensitization, week 0. This sample's treatment: therapeutic diphenylcyclopropenone sensitization with weekly scalp DPC. Extraction of total RNA was performed on unfractionated whole blood. V was pared by 5 bases and J by 0 bases, with 11 bases between. There are 15 residues in the CDR3. The germline V gene encodes CDR1 MDHEN and CDR2 SYDVKM. This clonotype has just a few counts.

The sequence derives from a middle-aged woman with alopecia areata. Some clones in this sample may be carry-over from other donors' samples. This rearrangement joins TRBV28 to TRBJ1-5; no firm D call. Specimen: whole blood, collected in connection with sensitization to the hapten diphenylcyclopropenone (DPC). CDR3 loop: CASSQPTDSNQPQHF. The CDR3 DNA sequence: TGTGCCAGCAGTCAACCGACGGATAGCAATCAGCCCCAGCATTTT.